One and the same sample provided the 24 T cell receptor beta chains below, sequenced in a study of long-term antiretroviral therapy in people with HIV (dated by TCRdb to the early 2020s). The immunoSEQ hsTCRB v3.0 assay was used at survey level resolution to sequence the TRB variable region. Held by TCRdb, this immuneACCESS table contains in-frame sequences only and omits some clones. Under half of the omission traces to an unresolved V gene where checked; the cause of the rest is unknown. This sample gives 30,000 to 35,000 clones in total; approximately 74% of them show up just once. The ten largest account for around 3.6% of the sample. The sequencing used unsorted PBMCs, collected 3 years after starting antiretroviral therapy. The receptors originated from a man aged 50 to 59 with HIV.

The V call is TRBV27, the J call TRBJ1-2; D is ambiguous. CDR3 length equals 12 residues. Germline CDR1 is MNHEY and CDR2 is SMNVEV (reference sequence). The V gene lost 3 bases and the J gene lost 7 bases, with 9 bases spanning the gap. For the CDR3, the DNA is TGTGCCAGCAGTTTTCGTGGCGGTGGCTACACCTTC. Residues: CASSFRGGGYTF.

This clone came up once. The chain is built from TRBV7-2 and TRBJ2-4, with TRBD2 matching over 7 bases. The ends lost 4 bases at V and 3 bases at J; junction bases unmatched: 6. The V gene's germline CDR1 is SGHTA and CDR2 FQGNSA. CDR3 length: 15 residues. The CDR3 loop reads CASSSHRDYKNIQYF. The CDR3 DNA is TGTGCCAGCAGCTCACACCGGGACTACAAAAACATTCAGTACTTC.

The V and J genes are TRBV9 and TRBJ2-7; 8 positions match TRBD2. CDR3 size: 14 residues. Per the germline V gene, CDR1 is SGDLS and CDR2 is YYNGEE. V was pared by 0 bases and J by 2 bases, with 1 base of the junction left unmatched. The chain's CDR3 is CASSVAGGTYEQYF. Written as DNA, the CDR3 is TGTGCCAGCAGCGTAGCGGGGGGGACCTACGAGCAGTACTTC.

This clone was seen a few times. The J gene is TRBJ1-1, the V gene TRBV5-1, with D maybe TRBD1 (6 bases). The CDR3 runs to 15 residues. V was pared by 3 bases and J by 3 bases, with 15 bases between. The germline V gene has CDR1 SGHRS and CDR2 YFSETQ. CDR3 in DNA: TGCGCCAGCAGCTCTCCAGGGGCCGGGGACACTGAAGCTTTCTTT. Protein product: CASSSPGAGDTEAFF.

The rearrangement joins TRBV18 to TRBJ2-7; a weak D match, TRBD1 (6 bases). CDR3 length: 14 residues. The germline V gene has CDR1 KGHSH and CDR2 LQKENI. Trimming removed 2 bases at V and 6 bases at J, with 14 bases between. The CDR3 DNA sequence: TGTGCCAGCTCACCAGGAACAGGGAGCCGCGAGCAGTACTTC. This codes for CASSPGTGSREQYF.

The chain joins TRBV29-1 to TRBJ2-4, with 9 bases fitting TRBD1. V lost 0 bases to trimming and J lost 8 bases; unmatched junction nucleotides: 2. Per the germline V gene, CDR1 is SQVTM and CDR2 is ANQGSEA. CDR3 length: 13 residues. The DNA of the CDR3 is TGCAGCGTTGAAGACGGGACAGGGTACATTCAGTACTTC. This sequence encodes CSVEDGTGYIQYF.

The chain has TRBV5-4 and TRBJ2-1; TRBD2 aligns across 13 bases. The CDR3 length is 16 residues. The germline V gene has CDR1 SGHNT and CDR2 YYREEE (reference sequence). With 2 bases clipped from V and 10 bases from J, the junction kept 9 bases outside the gene matches. DNA for the CDR3: TGTGCCAGCAGCTTTCCCGGGACTAGCGGGAAGAGGGAGCAGTTCTTC. As protein: CASSFPGTSGKREQFF.

The V gene is TRBV10-2, the J gene TRBJ2-1; D unresolved. Germline CDR1 reads WSHSY; CDR2 reads SAAADI. This CDR3 contains 14 residues. V lost 2 bases and J lost 8, with 13 bases in between. In DNA, the CDR3 is TGCGCCAGCAGTGAGCTGGCGTTAAGGGATGAGCAGTTCTTC. Translated, it gives CASSELALRDEQFF.

A few counts support this clone. The V gene is TRBV29-1, the J gene TRBJ1-2, with a weak D call TRBD1 (5 bases). Looked up from germline, CDR1 is SQVTM and CDR2 is ANQGSEA. V was cut by 7 bases and J by 1 base, with 7 bases left in between. The CDR3 contains 11 residues. The CDR3 sequence is CSAGGNYGYTF. The CDR3 coding sequence is TGCAGCGCCGGGGGTAACTATGGCTACACCTTC.

The V gene is TRBV5-1, the J gene TRBJ2-2, with D perhaps assigned TRBD1 or TRBD2 (7 bases each). Looked up from germline, CDR1 is SGHRS and CDR2 is YFSETQ. V was clipped by 6 bases and J by 3 bases, with 18 bases between them. This CDR3 is built from 16 residues. The CDR3 sequence is CASTPGRGRDTGELFF. The CDR3 nucleotides are TGCGCCAGCACACCTGGGAGGGGGCGAGACACCGGGGAGCTGTTTTTT.

The gene calls are TRBV18 and TRBJ2-3; TRBD2 might be the D (5 bases). The germline V gene has CDR1 KGHSH and CDR2 LQKENI. Trimming removed 3 bases at V and 0 bases at J, with 22 bases between. CDR3 length: 19 residues. CDR3: CASSPSSGNYLSSTDTQYF. In nucleotides, the CDR3 is TGTGCCAGCTCACCGTCCTCCGGGAACTACTTATCTAGCACAGATACGCAGTATTTT.

This clone was observed a handful of times. The genes are TRBV7-6 and TRBJ1-5; 7 nucleotides line up with TRBD1. Germline loops: CDR1 SGHVS, CDR2 FNYEAQ. J lost 5 bases, V lost 5 bases, and 9 bases had no gene match. This CDR3 is 15 amino acids long. In nucleotides, the CDR3 is TGTGCCAGCAGCCTTCTGACAGGGAATGATCAGCCCCAGCATTTT. This sequence encodes CASSLLTGNDQPQHF.

This clone was counted a single time. This chain connects TRBV7-2 to TRBJ1-2; D is possibly TRBD1 (6 bases). V lost 5 bases and J lost 7, with 23 bases in between. The CDR3 contains 16 residues. The germline CDR1 and CDR2 sequences are SGHTA and FQGNSA. The CDR3 DNA reads as TGTGCCAGCAGCAGCCCGAGCCGGGACAAGGGGTTTGGCTACACCTTC. Its protein is CASSSPSRDKGFGYTF. Full variable domain (missing parts from reference TRBV7-2 and TRBJ1-2): GAGVSQSPSNKVTEKGKDVELRCDPISGHTALYWYRQSLGQGLEFLIYFQGNSAPDKSGLPSDRFSAERTGGSVSTLTIQRTQQEDSAVYLCASSSPSRDKGFGYTFGSGTRLTVV.

V usage is TRBV7-9 and J usage is TRBJ2-1; D ambiguous. The germline V gene has CDR1 SEHNR and CDR2 FQNEAQ (reference sequence). The CDR3 consists of 10 residues. The V and J ends lost 8 bases and 4 bases respectively, with 3 bases between them. CDR3 protein: CASAYNEQFF. CDR3 DNA sequence: TGTGCCAGCGCATACAATGAGCAGTTCTTC.

The chain couples TRBV6-5 to TRBJ1-5; D remains unclear. This CDR3 has 14 residues. Looked up from germline, CDR1 is MNHEY and CDR2 is SVGAGI. Trimming took off 6 bases at V and 1 base at J, with 10 bases between the two ends. CDR3 amino acids: CASSLRGSNQPQHF. The CDR3 DNA is TGTGCCAGCAGCCTCCGGGGAAGCAATCAGCCCCAGCATTTT.

The chain uses TRBV28 and TRBJ2-5; no clear D gene. Germline loops: CDR1 MDHEN, CDR2 SYDVKM. The CDR3 totals 13 residues. The V and J ends lost 7 bases and 2 bases respectively, with 11 bases between them. CDR3 amino acids: CASTRPEQETQYF. CDR3 in DNA: TGTGCCAGCACCCGACCGGAGCAAGAGACCCAGTACTTC.

V usage is TRBV29-1 and J usage is TRBJ2-1; a possible D gene is TRBD1 (5 bases). This CDR3 has 13 amino acids. With 3 bases removed from V and 4 bases from J, the gap between germline ends came to 10 bases. The germline V gene encodes CDR1 SQVTM and CDR2 ANQGSEA. The CDR3 DNA sequence: TGCAGCGTTGATCAAGGGGCTTACAATGAGCAGTTCTTC. Protein product: CSVDQGAYNEQFF.

J is TRBJ2-7 and V is TRBV10-3; the D gene is possibly TRBD1 (5 bases). Germline V gives CDR1 ENHRY, CDR2 SYGVKD. This CDR3 has 12 amino acids. V gave up 9 bases and J gave up 2 bases, with 11 bases separating them. CDR3 sequence: CAIQDGTYEQYF. Written as DNA, the CDR3 is TGTGCCATACAGGACGGCACCTACGAGCAGTACTTC.

This sequence joins TRBV27 and TRBJ2-5; D could derive from TRBD1 or TRBD2 (6 bases each). Germline values: CDR1 MNHEY, CDR2 SMNVEV (reference sequence). The CDR3 runs 16 residues. Trimming stripped 5 bases from V and 5 bases from J, with 21 bases between. Here the CDR3 reads CASSKQGTQKWETQYF. The CDR3 DNA reads as TGTGCCAGCAGTAAGCAGGGGACTCAAAAATGGGAGACCCAGTACTTC.

The chain is built from TRBV18 and TRBJ1-5, with 7 bases identical to TRBD1. The CDR3 length is 14 residues. Per germline, CDR1 KGHSH and CDR2 LQKENI. J was trimmed by 2 bases and V by 2 bases; bases with no gene match: 0. The CDR3 region has the DNA TGTGCCAGCTCACCAGGGACAGGCAATCAGCCCCAGCATTTT. Translation: CASSPGTGNQPQHF.

The V gene is TRBV5-8, the J gene TRBJ2-7, with TRBD2 as a possible D gene (6 bases). The germline V gene has CDR1 SGHTS and CDR2 YDEGEE. V was cut by 2 bases and J by 4 bases, with 16 bases left in between. The CDR3 sequence is 15 residues long. The CDR3 bases are TGTGCCAGCAGCTTTACGTCAGGGAGGTCGTACGAGCAGTACTTC. Its translation: CASSFTSGRSYEQYF.

This clone was observed once. CDR3 sequence: CASSPPDRFKETQYF. For the CDR3, the DNA is TGTGCCAGCTCACCACCGGACAGGTTCAAAGAGACCCAGTACTTC. This rearrangement joins TRBV18 to TRBJ2-5; 7 bases are shared with TRBD1. J was trimmed by 3 bases and V by 0 bases; bases with no gene match: 4. The CDR3 extends over 15 amino acids. The germline CDR1 and CDR2 sequences are KGHSH and LQKENI.

The CDR3 DNA is TGCGCCAGCAGCGACGGGAGTCTCCTGGGCGAGCAGTACTTC. Translating gives CASSDGSLLGEQYF. The chain is built from TRBV5-1 and TRBJ2-7; maybe TRBD2 (6 bases). V was shortened by 4 bases and J by 6 bases, with 17 bases between the two germline ends. Germline values: CDR1 SGHRS, CDR2 YFSETQ. This CDR3 is built from 14 residues.

The V call is TRBV11-2, the J call TRBJ1-1; 11 bases align to TRBD1. Germline V gene sequence: CDR1 SGHAT, CDR2 FQNNGV. V gave up 4 bases and J gave up 6 bases; unmatched junction bases: 4. There are 14 residues in the CDR3. The chain's CDR3 is CASSWDRGDAEAFF. The CDR3 coding sequence is TGTGCCAGCAGCTGGGACAGGGGGGATGCTGAAGCTTTCTTT.